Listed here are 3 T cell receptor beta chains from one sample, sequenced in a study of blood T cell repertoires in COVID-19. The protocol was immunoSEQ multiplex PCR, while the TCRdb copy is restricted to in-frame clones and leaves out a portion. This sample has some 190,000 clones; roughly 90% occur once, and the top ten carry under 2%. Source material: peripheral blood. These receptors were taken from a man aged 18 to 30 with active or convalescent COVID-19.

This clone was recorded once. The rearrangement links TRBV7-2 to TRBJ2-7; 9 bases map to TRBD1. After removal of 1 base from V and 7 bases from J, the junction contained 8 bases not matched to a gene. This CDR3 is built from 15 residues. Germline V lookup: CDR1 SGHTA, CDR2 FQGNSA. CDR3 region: CASSLDGTGLREQYF. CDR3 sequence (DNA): TGTGCCAGCAGCTTAGATGGGACAGGGTTGAGGGAGCAGTACTTC.

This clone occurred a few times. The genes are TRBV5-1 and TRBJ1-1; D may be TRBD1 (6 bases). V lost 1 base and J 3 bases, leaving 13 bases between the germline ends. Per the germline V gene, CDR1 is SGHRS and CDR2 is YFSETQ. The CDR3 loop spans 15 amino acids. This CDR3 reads CASSLRPGEYTEAFF. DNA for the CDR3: TGCGCCAGCAGCTTGAGGCCAGGGGAGTACACTGAAGCTTTCTTT.

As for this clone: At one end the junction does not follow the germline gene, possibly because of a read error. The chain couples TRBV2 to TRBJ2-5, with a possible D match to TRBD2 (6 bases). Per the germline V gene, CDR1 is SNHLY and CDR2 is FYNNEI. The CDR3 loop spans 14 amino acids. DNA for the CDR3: TGTGCCAGCAGTTACCGGACTACTCAAGGGACCCAGTACTTC. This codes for CASSYRTTQGTQYF.